What follows are 27 T cell receptor beta chains derived from one specimen sequenced in a study of blood T cell repertoires in COVID-19. Method: immunoSEQ multiplex PCR; TCRdb's copy keeps in-frame clones and lacks some. The sample carries roughly 100,000 clones, 60% to 80% recorded once. The sequencing sample was made of peripheral blood. The receptors stem from a man aged 60 to 75 with active or convalescent COVID-19.

A single count supports this clone. The chain carries TRBV2 and TRBJ2-1, with D hard to call. Germline V gives CDR1 SNHLY, CDR2 FYNNEI. This CDR3 is built from 14 residues. Between the trimmed V and J ends, which lost 5 bases and 1 base, there was a span of 9 bases. CDR3 sequence (DNA): TGTGCCAGCAGTATTAGTCGGTCCTACAATGAGCAGTTCTTC. Amino acids: CASSISRSYNEQFF.

The chain recombines TRBV9 with TRBJ2-7, with D perhaps matching TRBD2 (6 bases). The CDR3 spans 17 residues. Trimming cost V 0 bases and J 5 bases, with 21 bases left between them. CDR1 is SGDLS and CDR2 is YYNGEE in the germline V gene. As DNA, the CDR3 is TGTGCCAGCAGCGTAGGGGGAGGACGGCGGTCCCAGGACGAGCAGTACTTC. Translating gives CASSVGGGRRSQDEQYF.

This chain connects TRBV29-1 to TRBJ2-5; D possibly corresponds to TRBD1 (5 bases). With 4 bases removed from V and 0 bases from J, the gap between germline ends came to 9 bases. The CDR3 covers 13 residues. Germline V CDR1 and CDR2: SQVTM, ANQGSEA. The CDR3: CSVGRTNQETQYF. The CDR3 bases are TGCAGCGTTGGAAGGACAAACCAAGAGACCCAGTACTTC.

This chain joins TRBV28 and TRBJ2-1; D is undetermined. Trimming stripped 6 bases from V and 2 bases from J, with 5 bases between. CDR1 is MDHEN and CDR2 is SYDVKM in the germline V gene. This CDR3 comprises 12 residues. Here the CDR3 reads CASSIAYNEQFF. The DNA for the CDR3 is TGTGCCAGCAGCATTGCCTACAATGAGCAGTTCTTC.

The V and J genes are TRBV7-9 and TRBJ2-3, with 9 positions matching TRBD1. J was trimmed by 2 bases and V by 2 bases; bases with no gene match: 8. Germline loops: CDR1 SEHNR, CDR2 FQNEAQ (reference sequence). This CDR3 spans 17 amino acids. The chain's CDR3 is CASSLRPGQGFTDTQYF. The CDR3 DNA sequence: TGTGCCAGCAGCTTAAGACCGGGACAGGGCTTCACAGATACGCAGTATTTT.

This clone is a singleton in its sample. The V gene is TRBV28, the J gene TRBJ1-2, with D perhaps matching TRBD1 (6 bases). The CDR3 runs to 15 residues. The V gene's germline CDR1 is MDHEN and CDR2 SYDVKM. The V end was cut by 6 bases, the J end by 1 base, with 15 bases between. CDR3 nucleotides: TGTGCCAGCAGCATAGGGGGAACCCTTAACTATGGCTACACCTTC. The encoded protein is CASSIGGTLNYGYTF.

The V gene is TRBV14, the J gene TRBJ1-1; TRBD1 matches 10 bases. The CDR3 consists of 18 residues. V lost 4 bases to trimming and J lost 0 bases; unmatched junction nucleotides: 11. The V gene's germline CDR1 is SGHDN and CDR2 FVKESK. CDR3 in DNA: TGTGCCAGCAGCCGAGGGGACAGGGGCCCCTTAATGAACACTGAAGCTTTCTTT. Its protein product is CASSRGDRGPLMNTEAFF.

The chain combines TRBV29-1 with TRBJ2-1, with no clear D. Deletions cut 4 bases from V and 0 bases from J, with 10 bases between. The V gene's germline CDR1 is SQVTM and CDR2 ANQGSEA. The length of the CDR3 is 14 residues. The CDR3 loop is CSVVPFISYNEQFF. CDR3 DNA: TGCAGCGTTGTTCCCTTTATCTCCTACAATGAGCAGTTCTTC.

The chain uses TRBV11-2 and TRBJ2-5, with D tentatively TRBD2 (5 bases). This CDR3 has 10 residues. The V end lost 9 bases, the J end lost 3 bases, and 5 bases lay between the germline ends. The V gene's germline CDR1 is SGHAT and CDR2 FQNNGV. In nucleotides, the CDR3 is TGTGCCAGGGAGGAAGAGACCCAGTACTTC. Its translation is CAREEETQYF.

V and J are TRBV19 and TRBJ2-4, with TRBD1 identical over 8 bases. The CDR3 is 13 residues long. The V gene end was trimmed by 5 bases and the J gene end by 5 bases; junction bases not matched to a gene: 2. The germline V gene encodes CDR1 LNHDA and CDR2 SQIVND (reference sequence). CDR3 region: CASSGQGENIQYF. CDR3 in DNA: TGTGCCAGTAGTGGACAGGGAGAAAACATTCAGTACTTC.

CDR3 in DNA: TGTGCCAGCAGCGTAGGAAGGACGAGCGGAATCACTATCCATGAGCAGTTCTTC. It specifies CASSVGRTSGITIHEQFF. This chain joins TRBV9 and TRBJ2-1; possible D gene TRBD2, 5 bases. Trimming removed 0 bases from V and 8 bases from J, with 24 bases in between. The CDR3 is 18 residues long. Germline values: CDR1 SGDLS, CDR2 YYNGEE.

The chain recombines TRBV6-5 with TRBJ2-3; D is perhaps TRBD2 (6 bases). This CDR3 spans 15 amino acids. Per the germline V gene, CDR1 is MNHEY and CDR2 is SVGAGI. Trimming stripped 6 bases from V and 0 bases from J, with 13 bases between. CDR3 nucleotide sequence: TGTGCCAGCAGGCGTAGCGGTGCGAGCACAGATACGCAGTATTTT. Its protein is CASRRSGASTDTQYF.

The CDR3 protein is CASSLAGRRGETQYF. The CDR3 nucleotides are TGCGCCAGCAGCCTAGCGGGACGAAGGGGAGAGACCCAGTACTTC. The V call is TRBV5-1, the J call TRBJ2-5; 9 positions match TRBD2. Germline CDR1 and CDR2: SGHRS and YFSETQ. The CDR3 covers 15 residues. Trimming at V came to 4 bases and at J to 4 bases, leaving 8 bases not matched to a gene.

This clone was recorded once. The chain is built from TRBV7-2 and TRBJ1-5; D may be TRBD1 (6 bases). This CDR3 contains 15 residues. The V end was cut by 5 bases, the J end by 6 bases, with 17 bases between. CDR1 is SGHTA and CDR2 is FQGNSA in the germline V gene. The CDR3 DNA reads as TGTGCCAGCAGCCCTGGCAGGGGAAGAGGTCAGCCCCAGCATTTT. It yields the protein CASSPGRGRGQPQHF.

The DNA of the CDR3 is TGTGCCAGCAGCGTACTGACAGGGACTAACACCATATATTTT. Translation gives CASSVLTGTNTIYF. The gene calls are TRBV7-2 and TRBJ1-3; TRBD1 matches at 7 bases. V shed 5 bases and J 7 bases; nucleotides not matched to a gene: 8. The CDR3 runs to 14 residues. Germline V gives CDR1 SGHTA, CDR2 FQGNSA.

V and J are TRBV28 and TRBJ1-2; possibly TRBD1 for D (6 bases). Trimming pared 1 base from V and 8 bases from J, leaving 14 bases between. Germline V gene data show CDR1 as MDHEN and CDR2 as SYDVKM. The length of the CDR3 is 14 residues. CDR3 DNA: TGTGCCAGCAGTTTATTCTCCGGACAGTCCGGCTACACCTTC. This gives the protein CASSLFSGQSGYTF.

The chain has TRBV7-8 and TRBJ2-7; TRBD2 aligns across 9 bases. With 1 base clipped from V and 2 bases from J, the junction kept 3 bases outside the gene matches. The CDR3 totals 15 residues. CDR1 and CDR2 from the germline V gene are SGHVS and FQNEAQ. The CDR3 loop is CASSLGEREAYEQYV. The CDR3 nucleotides read TGTGCCAGCAGCTTAGGAGAGCGGGAGGCCTACGAGCAGTACGTC.

The chain has TRBV3-1 (or the pseudogene TRBV3-2) and TRBJ2-1; 13 nucleotides align to TRBD2. This CDR3 region has 15 residues. The germline gives CDR1 LGHDT, CDR2 YNNKEL (reference sequence). The V segment lost 1 base and the J segment 6 bases; nucleotides outside the gene matches: 0. The CDR3 here is CASSQGTSGSNEQFF. The CDR3 bases are TGTGCCAGCAGCCAAGGGACTAGCGGGAGCAATGAGCAGTTCTTC.

The chain employs TRBV7-3 and TRBJ2-3, with D maybe TRBD1 (6 bases). The CDR3 is made up of 15 amino acids. V dropped 5 bases and J dropped 4 bases, with 16 bases sitting between them. Germline-derived CDR1 and CDR2 are SGHTA and FQGTGA. The CDR3 DNA reads as TGTGCCAGCAGCCTCCAGGGGATGGAATCAGATACGCAGTATTTT. Its protein is CASSLQGMESDTQYF.

V gene TRBV2 combines with J gene TRBJ2-2, with D tentatively TRBD2 (6 bases). From germline, CDR1 is SNHLY and CDR2 FYNNEI. Trimming cost V 8 bases and J 0 bases, with 13 bases left between them. The CDR3 loop spans 15 amino acids. The CDR3 nucleotides read TGTGCCAGCTCAAACGGGAGTCCGAACACCGGGGAGCTGTTTTTT. This codes for CASSNGSPNTGELFF. Supplemented by reference TRBV2 and TRBJ2-2, the full variable domain reads EPEVTQTPSHQVTQMGQEVILRCVPISNHLYFYWYRQILGQKVEFLVSFYNNEISEKSEIFDDQFSVERPDGSNFTLKIRSTKLEDSAMYFCASSNGSPNTGELFFGEGSRLTVL.

The chain has TRBV9 and TRBJ2-2; 7 positions match TRBD1. This CDR3 spans 15 amino acids. CDR1 and CDR2 from the germline V gene are SGDLS and YYNGEE. V dropped 0 bases and J dropped 1; count of bases not matched to a gene: 0. In DNA, the CDR3 is TGTGCCAGCAGCGTAGGACAGGGGAACACCGGGGAGCTGTTTTTT. Translated: CASSVGQGNTGELFF.

J is TRBJ2-1 and V is TRBV6-5, with D maybe TRBD1 (5 bases). The CDR3 runs to 14 residues. V lost 4 bases to trimming and J lost 6 bases, with 13 bases between them. Germline V gene sequence: CDR1 MNHEY, CDR2 SVGAGI. The CDR3: CASSSPRVSNEQFF. Written as DNA, the CDR3 is TGTGCCAGCAGTTCGCCCAGGGTATCCAATGAGCAGTTCTTC.

A few counts support this clone. This chain joins TRBV9 and TRBJ1-2; D not resolved. The CDR3 is made up of 14 amino acids. Germline V gives CDR1 SGDLS, CDR2 YYNGEE. V shed 0 bases and J shed 3 bases, with 9 bases lying between them. Here the CDR3 DNA reads TGTGCCAGCAGCGTAGCGCAAACAGACTATGGCTACACCTTC. This codes for CASSVAQTDYGYTF.

The chain carries TRBV10-2 and TRBJ1-5, with 11 positions matching TRBD1. This CDR3 contains 18 residues. The J segment lost 2 bases and the V segment lost 6 bases, leaving 12 bases of the junction unmatched. Germline loops: CDR1 WSHSY, CDR2 SAAADI. CDR3 region: CASSHRGTGGNGNQPQHF. The CDR3 bases are TGCGCCAGCAGCCACCGGGGGACAGGGGGGAATGGCAATCAGCCCCAGCATTTT.

The chain uses TRBV9 and TRBJ2-7; D remains ambiguous. This CDR3 comprises 13 residues. V lost 0 bases and J lost 2, with 6 bases in between. Per the germline V gene, CDR1 is SGDLS and CDR2 is YYNGEE. The CDR3 nucleotides read TGTGCCAGCAGCGTAGCTAGTACCTACGAGCAGTACTTC. It specifies CASSVASTYEQYF.

This clone turned up a few times. This rearrangement joins TRBV6-2 or TRBV6-3 to TRBJ1-2, with TRBD1 matching 9 bases. Germline CDR1 is MNHEY and CDR2 is SVGEGT. CDR3 length: 16 residues. J gave up 5 bases and V 2 bases, and 9 bases lay outside the gene matches. CDR3 sequence reads: CASSYGQGSLWYGYTF. CDR3 nucleotides: TGTGCCAGCAGTTACGGACAGGGGTCCCTTTGGTATGGCTACACCTTC.

The chain recombines TRBV7-9 with TRBJ2-2, with 14 positions matching TRBD2. CDR3 size: 15 residues. The germline gives CDR1 SEHNR, CDR2 FQNEAQ (reference sequence). V lost 4 bases, J lost 7 bases, and 2 bases stayed unmatched. The chain's CDR3 is CASSWTSGRFGELFF. CDR3 nucleotide sequence: TGTGCCAGCAGCTGGACTAGCGGGAGGTTCGGGGAGCTGTTTTTT.